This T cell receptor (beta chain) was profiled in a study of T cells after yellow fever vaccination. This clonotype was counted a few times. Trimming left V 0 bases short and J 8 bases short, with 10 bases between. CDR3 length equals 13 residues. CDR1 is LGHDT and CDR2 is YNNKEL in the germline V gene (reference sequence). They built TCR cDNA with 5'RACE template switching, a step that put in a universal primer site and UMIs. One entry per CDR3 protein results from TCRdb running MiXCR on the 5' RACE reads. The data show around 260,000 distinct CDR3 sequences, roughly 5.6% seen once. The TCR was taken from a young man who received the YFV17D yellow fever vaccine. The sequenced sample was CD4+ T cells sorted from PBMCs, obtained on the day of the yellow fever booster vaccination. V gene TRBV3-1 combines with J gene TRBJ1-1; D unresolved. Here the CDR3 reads CASSQDGSSEAFF. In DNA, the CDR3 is TGTGCCAGCAGCCAAGATGGTTCATCGGAAGCTTTCTTT.